Below, 17 T cell receptor beta chains from the same sample are listed, as sequenced in a study of blood T cell repertoires in COVID-19. Clones were read by immunoSEQ multiplex PCR, and TCRdb kept only the in-frame ones, dropping some. The table lists 100,000 to 150,000 clones, about 85% of them singletons. The sample consisted of peripheral blood. These receptors were taken from a woman of 80 years or more with acute or convalescent COVID-19.

The rearrangement joins TRBV7-9 to TRBJ1-2; TRBD1 might be the D (5 bases). Germline V lookup: CDR1 SEHNR, CDR2 FQNEAQ (reference sequence). The CDR3 is 12 residues long. The V and J ends lost 5 bases and 5 bases respectively, with 9 bases between them. The CDR3 region has the DNA TGTGCCAGCAGCATACCAGGGTATGGCTACACCTTC. Protein sequence: CASSIPGYGYTF.

The chain uses TRBV4-2 and TRBJ2-4; 7 bases agree with TRBD2. The CDR3 spans 15 residues. Germline V gene sequence: CDR1 LGHNA, CDR2 YNFKEQ. J lost 6 bases, V lost 0 bases, and 5 bases had no gene match. CDR3 residues: CASSQDKRGLNIQYF. The CDR3 bases are TGTGCCAGCAGCCAAGATAAGCGGGGATTAAACATTCAGTACTTC.

The CDR3 protein is CASRFDRGNTEAFF. The CDR3 nucleotides read TGTGCCAGCAGATTCGACAGGGGTAACACTGAAGCTTTCTTT. This chain links TRBV27 with TRBJ1-1; 8 bases match TRBD1. The J segment lost 2 bases and the V segment lost 6 bases, leaving 5 bases of the junction unmatched. Germline V gives CDR1 MNHEY, CDR2 SMNVEV (reference sequence). This CDR3 has 14 residues.

V gene TRBV6-2 or TRBV6-3 combines with J gene TRBJ2-5, with TRBD1 as a possible D gene (5 bases). V shed 5 bases and J shed 0 bases, with 10 bases lying between them. Germline V CDR1 and CDR2: MNHEY, SVGEGT. The CDR3 length is 14 residues. DNA for the CDR3: TGTGCCAGCAGTGAGGACAAGGACCAAGAGACCCAGTACTTC. This codes for CASSEDKDQETQYF.

J is TRBJ2-1 and V is TRBV4-1, with 7 bases matching TRBD1. The germline V gene has CDR1 MGHRA and CDR2 YSYEKL. This CDR3 contains 15 residues. V lost 1 base and J lost 6; bases outside the gene matches: 6. Written as DNA, the CDR3 is TGCGCCAGCAGCCAAGCGAGGACAGGTGGCAATGAGCAGTTCTTC. It translates to CASSQARTGGNEQFF.

This clone appeared a single time. The genes are TRBV29-1 and TRBJ2-1, with D possibly TRBD1 on 6 matching bases. Trimming stripped 6 bases from V and 0 bases from J, with 18 bases between. The germline V gene has CDR1 SQVTM and CDR2 ANQGSEA. The CDR3 length is 16 residues. DNA of the CDR3: TGCAGCGTCCGCCGGGACATTAAAAGCTCCTACAATGAGCAGTTCTTC. Protein product: CSVRRDIKSSYNEQFF.

V is TRBV5-1 and J is TRBJ1-4; D ambiguous. Per germline, CDR1 SGHRS and CDR2 YFSETQ. This CDR3 contains 13 residues. V was clipped by 5 bases and J by 3 bases, with 8 bases between them. The CDR3 DNA follows: TGCGCCAGCAGAACATCACCTAATGAAAAACTGTTTTTT. This sequence encodes CASRTSPNEKLFF.

The CDR3 nucleotides read TGTGCCAGCAGTTTGCAGATCAACTACGAGCAGTACTTC. Translating it yields CASSLQINYEQYF. The chain couples TRBV27 to TRBJ2-7; D gene uncertain. Trimming took 3 bases from V and 3 from J, leaving 9 bases between them. CDR1 is MNHEY and CDR2 is SMNVEV in the germline V gene (reference sequence). The CDR3 loop spans 13 amino acids.

DNA for the CDR3: TGTGCCAGCAGCGCCTACAATGAGCAGTTCTTC. Its protein is CASSAYNEQFF. The chain recombines TRBV27 with TRBJ2-1; D not resolved. V dropped 6 bases and J dropped 2 bases, with 2 bases sitting between them. The CDR3 runs 11 residues. CDR1 is MNHEY, CDR2 SMNVEV, per germline (reference sequence).

V gene TRBV9 combines with J gene TRBJ1-6, with TRBD1 as a possible D gene (5 bases). The V gene lost 4 bases and the J gene lost 10 bases, with 27 bases spanning the gap. The length of the CDR3 is 18 residues. In germline, CDR1 is SGDLS, CDR2 YYNGEE. CDR3 sequence: CASSPRGGEIRSWSPLHF. Here the CDR3 DNA reads TGTGCCAGCAGCCCGAGAGGAGGGGAGATACGTAGTTGGTCACCCCTCCACTTT.

The rearrangement joins TRBV27 to TRBJ1-5; D uncertain. The CDR3 is 12 residues long. Germline V gene data show CDR1 as MNHEY and CDR2 as SMNVEV (reference sequence). V was clipped by 5 bases and J by 6 bases, with 8 bases between them. The CDR3 loop is CASSLPGQPQHF. Here the CDR3 DNA reads TGTGCCAGCAGTCTCCCAGGTCAGCCCCAGCATTTT.

The chain couples TRBV6-2 or TRBV6-3 to TRBJ2-1; 8 nucleotides agree with TRBD1. The germline gives CDR1 MNHEY, CDR2 SVGEGT. J was trimmed by 5 bases and V by 6 bases; bases with no gene match: 15. There are 17 residues in the CDR3. The CDR3 is CASSPDRTGRRDNEQFF. The CDR3, as DNA: TGTGCCAGCAGCCCAGATAGGACAGGGAGGCGGGACAATGAGCAGTTCTTC.

The rearrangement links TRBV7-2 to TRBJ1-5; D is ambiguous. V lost 3 bases and J lost 5, with 5 bases in between. The CDR3 covers 12 residues. Germline V gene lookup returns CDR1 SGHTA and CDR2 FQGNSA. CDR3: CASSFNDQPQHF. DNA of the CDR3: TGTGCCAGCAGCTTTAATGATCAGCCCCAGCATTTT.

The chain links TRBV18 to TRBJ1-2, with 8 nucleotides matching TRBD1. Trimming cost V 1 base and J 4 bases; bases outside gene matches: 14. The CDR3 totals 18 residues. Germline assignment: CDR1 KGHSH and CDR2 LQKENI. CDR3 in amino acids: CASSPRVEGQGGGYGYTF. CDR3 in DNA: TGTGCCAGCTCACCACGGGTCGAAGGACAGGGAGGAGGCTATGGCTACACCTTC.

The gene calls are TRBV28 and TRBJ1-1, with D unclear. This CDR3 is built from 16 residues. CDR1 is MDHEN, CDR2 SYDVKM, per germline. With 5 bases removed from V and 1 base from J, the gap between germline ends came to 17 bases. The CDR3 nucleotides read TGTGCCAGCAGTACTATCGGTTTCCGCGCGAACACTGAAGCTTTCTTT. Its protein is CASSTIGFRANTEAFF.

This clone was found a few times. The chain uses TRBV19 and TRBJ1-5; tentative D call: TRBD1 (6 bases). Trimming took off 6 bases at V and 1 base at J, with 13 bases between the two ends. This CDR3 has 15 residues. Germline CDR1 reads LNHDA; CDR2 reads SQIVND (reference sequence). DNA for the CDR3: TGTGCCAGTAGATCAGGGGAGTTGAGCAATCAGCCCCAGCATTTT. Protein product: CASRSGELSNQPQHF.

CDR3 nucleotide sequence: TGTGCCAGCAGTACTCTATGGGGACAGATCAACTATGGCTACACCTTC. This translates into CASSTLWGQINYGYTF. This chain joins TRBV28 and TRBJ1-2; 7 bases are shared with TRBD1. The germline V gene encodes CDR1 MDHEN and CDR2 SYDVKM. The CDR3 spans 16 residues. Trimming removed 5 bases from V and 2 bases from J; junction bases left unmatched: 11.